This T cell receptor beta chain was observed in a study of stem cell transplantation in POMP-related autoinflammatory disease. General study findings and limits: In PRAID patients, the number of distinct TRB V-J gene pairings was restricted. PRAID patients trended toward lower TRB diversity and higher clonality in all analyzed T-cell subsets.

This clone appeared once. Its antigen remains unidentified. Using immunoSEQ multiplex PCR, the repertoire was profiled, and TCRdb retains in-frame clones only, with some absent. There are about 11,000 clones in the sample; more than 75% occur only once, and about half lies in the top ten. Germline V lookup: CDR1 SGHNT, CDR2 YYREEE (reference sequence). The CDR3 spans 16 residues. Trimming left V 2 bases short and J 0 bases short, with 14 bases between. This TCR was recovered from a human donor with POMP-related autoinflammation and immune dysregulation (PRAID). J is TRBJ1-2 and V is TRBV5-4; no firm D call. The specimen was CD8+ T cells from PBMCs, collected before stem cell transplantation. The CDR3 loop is CASSLAPDPANYGYTF. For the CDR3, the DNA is TGTGCCAGCAGCTTAGCCCCGGACCCAGCTAACTATGGCTACACCTTC.